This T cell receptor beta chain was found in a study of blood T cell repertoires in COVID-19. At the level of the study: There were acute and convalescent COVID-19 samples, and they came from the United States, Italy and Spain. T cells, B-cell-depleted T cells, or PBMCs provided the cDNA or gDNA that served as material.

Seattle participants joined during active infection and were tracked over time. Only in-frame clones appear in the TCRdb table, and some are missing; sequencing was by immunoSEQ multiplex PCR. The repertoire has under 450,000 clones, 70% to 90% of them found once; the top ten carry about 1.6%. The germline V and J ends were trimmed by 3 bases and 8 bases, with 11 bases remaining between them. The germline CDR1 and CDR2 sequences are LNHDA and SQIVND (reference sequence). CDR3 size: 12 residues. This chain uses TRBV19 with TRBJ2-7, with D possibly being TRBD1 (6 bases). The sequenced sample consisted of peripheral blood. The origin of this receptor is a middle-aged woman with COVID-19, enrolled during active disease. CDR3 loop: CASSIVQGKQYF. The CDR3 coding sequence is TGTGCCAGTAGTATTGTGCAGGGGAAGCAGTACTTC.